Each of the 29 T cell receptor beta chains below was sequenced from the same sample in a study of cytomegalovirus exposure and HLA in healthy donors (dated by TCRdb to 2017 to 2019). The library came from the immunoSEQ multiplex PCR assay. For the multiplex PCR, a mixture combining 60 forward primers for TCR Vbeta segments and 13 reverse primers for TCR Jbeta segments was used. The immuneACCESS repertoire file appears here via TCRdb, limited to in-frame rearrangements. These files lack a portion of the clones; in checked studies, under half of the deficit traces to unresolved V genes, and the cause of the others is not known. The sample profile shows about 81,000 clones; just over 75% of them were found once. The ten top clones hold 2.5% to 3.5% of the sample. Material: PBMCs. These receptors all stem from a man in his fifties or sixties in good health and CMV-seropositive.

The chain employs TRBV4-3 and TRBJ2-1; TRBD2 matches at 7 bases. Trimming took 1 base from V and 8 from J; bases not matched to a gene: 5. The CDR3 is 14 amino acids. Germline CDR1 is LGHNA and CDR2 is YSLEER. The CDR3 coding sequence is TGCGCCAGCAGCCAAGCGAGGGAGGGTGATGAGCAGTTCTTC. Protein product: CASSQAREGDEQFF.

The chain employs TRBV27 and TRBJ2-4; 7 bases line up with TRBD2. The germline V gene encodes CDR1 MNHEY and CDR2 SMNVEV (reference sequence). Trimming took 4 bases from V and 1 from J; bases not matched to a gene: 10. The CDR3 consists of 17 residues. The DNA of the CDR3 is TGTGCCAGCAGTTCAGGTGGGGGGGTTACGGCCAAAAACATTCAGTACTTC. Translated, it gives CASSSGGGVTAKNIQYF.

This chain links TRBV11-2 with TRBJ1-5; D may be TRBD1 (5 bases). Germline CDR1 reads SGHAT; CDR2 reads FQNNGV. The V end was cut by 11 bases, the J end by 4 bases, with 12 bases between. The CDR3 extends over 12 amino acids. The CDR3: CAAKGENQPQHF. The CDR3 nucleotides are TGTGCCGCCAAAGGGGAAAATCAGCCCCAGCATTTT.

Written as DNA, the CDR3 is TGTGCCAGTAGTATATGGGGGGATCCGACTAGGCCATCCTACGAGCAGTACTTC. This codes for CASSIWGDPTRPSYEQYF. This chain links TRBV19 with TRBJ2-7; D is possibly TRBD2 (6 bases). Trimming stripped 2 bases from V and 1 base from J, with 21 bases between. The CDR3 loop spans 18 amino acids. From germline, CDR1 is LNHDA and CDR2 SQIVND (reference sequence).

This clone is a singleton in its sample. The V and J genes are TRBV30 and TRBJ2-7; 11 positions match TRBD2. Trimming took 8 bases from V and 7 from J; bases not matched to a gene: 10. Germline V gene sequence: CDR1 GTSNPN, CDR2 SVGIG (reference sequence). This CDR3 has 13 amino acids. The CDR3 nucleotides are TGTGCCGCCCGACTAGCGGGGAGCTGGGAGCAGTACTTC. Protein sequence: CAARLAGSWEQYF.

A few counts support this clone. V usage is TRBV11-3 and J usage is TRBJ2-3; D ambiguous. V was cut by 1 base and J by 1 base, with 6 bases left in between. Germline V gene sequence: CDR1 SGHNT, CDR2 YENEEA. This CDR3 is 14 amino acids long. The CDR3 coding sequence is TGTGCCAGCAGCTTAGCAGTGGGCACAGATACGCAGTATTTT. This codes for CASSLAVGTDTQYF.

The rearrangement links TRBV5-4 to TRBJ2-1; the match to TRBD1 covers 7 bases. V shed 0 bases and J 8 bases; nucleotides not matched to a gene: 8. The germline V gene has CDR1 SGHNT and CDR2 YYREEE (reference sequence). The CDR3 sequence is 15 residues long. The CDR3: CASSLASHRGDEQFF. CDR3 in DNA: TGTGCCAGCAGCTTGGCGTCCCACAGGGGCGATGAGCAGTTCTTC.

The chain links TRBV20-1 to TRBJ2-1; D ambiguous. Germline loops: CDR1 DFQATT, CDR2 SNEGSKA (reference sequence). Deletions cut 3 bases from V and 8 bases from J, with 8 bases between. The CDR3 sequence is 11 residues long. The CDR3 loop reads CSASDGHEQFF. The CDR3 nucleotides are TGCAGTGCTAGTGATGGGCATGAGCAGTTCTTC.

J is TRBJ2-1 and V is TRBV7-2; the match to TRBD1 covers 7 bases. With V trimmed by 1 base and J by 0 bases, 3 bases remained unmatched. The length of the CDR3 is 16 residues. CDR1 is SGHTA and CDR2 is FQGNSA in the germline V gene. The CDR3 region has the DNA TGTGCCAGCAGCTTAGACCGGGACAGCTCCTACAATGAGCAGTTCTTC. It translates to CASSLDRDSSYNEQFF.

The chain carries TRBV30 and TRBJ2-1; 8 bases line up with TRBD1. CDR3 length: 14 amino acids. Per the germline V gene, CDR1 is GTSNPN and CDR2 is SVGIG (reference sequence). J gave up 7 bases and V 2 bases, and 7 bases lay outside the gene matches. CDR3 loop: CAWSLAGGWNEQFF. CDR3 sequence (DNA): TGTGCCTGGAGTCTGGCAGGGGGCTGGAATGAGCAGTTCTTC.

The chain has TRBV27 and TRBJ1-2, with D perhaps TRBD1 (5 bases). The germline V and J ends were trimmed by 3 bases and 10 bases, with 12 bases remaining between them. CDR1 is MNHEY, CDR2 SMNVEV, per germline (reference sequence). The CDR3 runs 12 residues. CDR3 amino acids: CASSFGQGDYTF. The CDR3 coding sequence is TGTGCCAGCAGTTTTGGGCAGGGTGACTACACCTTC.

The chain recombines TRBV6-4 with TRBJ2-2, with 9 bases that match TRBD1. CDR1 MRHNA and CDR2 SNTAGT come from the germline V gene. The CDR3 has 15 residues. Trimming removed 6 bases from V and 4 bases from J; junction bases left unmatched: 6. CDR3 region: CASRPGQGFTGELFF. CDR3 coding DNA: TGTGCCAGCAGACCGGGACAGGGATTCACCGGGGAGCTGTTTTTT.

The rearrangement uses TRBV27 and TRBJ2-3; 7 bases are a match to TRBD2. The CDR3 length is 18 residues. The V gene end was trimmed by 6 bases and the J gene end by 4 bases; junction bases not matched to a gene: 19. Germline V CDR1 and CDR2: MNHEY, SMNVEV (reference sequence). CDR3 coding DNA: TGTGCCAGCAGACCGACCGGGACTACCCATTATCCCCCAGATACGCAGTATTTT. Translated, it gives CASRPTGTTHYPPDTQYF.

The chain couples TRBV25-1 to TRBJ1-1; unclear D gene. The germline V gene encodes CDR1 MGHDK and CDR2 SYGVNS. The V end lost 6 bases, the J end lost 11 bases, and 19 bases lay between the germline ends. CDR3 size: 13 residues. The CDR3 sequence is CASSASDSTAAFF. In DNA, the CDR3 is TGTGCCAGCAGCGCATCAGACTCTACTGCGGCTTTCTTT.

This rearrangement joins TRBV29-1 to TRBJ1-2; perhaps TRBD1 as D (5 bases). This CDR3 is 13 amino acids long. Trimming took 4 bases from V and 7 from J, leaving 16 bases between them. The germline gives CDR1 SQVTM, CDR2 ANQGSEA. For the CDR3, the DNA is TGCAGCGTTGGGGGCACCTCAGGGTTTGGCTACACCTTC. It encodes CSVGGTSGFGYTF.

The V call is TRBV5-4, the J call TRBJ2-3, with 14 nucleotides matching TRBD2. CDR3 size: 14 residues. The V segment lost 4 bases and the J segment 6 bases; nucleotides outside the gene matches: 1. The germline V gene has CDR1 SGHNT and CDR2 YYREEE (reference sequence). The CDR3 bases are TGTGCCAGCAGCCGGACTAGCGGGAGGGATACGCAGTATTTT. It translates to CASSRTSGRDTQYF.

The V and J genes are TRBV6-5 and TRBJ1-4; 8 nucleotides match TRBD1. With 0 bases clipped from V and 8 bases from J, the junction kept 8 bases outside the gene matches. From germline, CDR1 is MNHEY and CDR2 SVGAGI. This CDR3 has 16 amino acids. CDR3 in DNA: TGTGCCAGCAGTTACTCGATATCAGGGGGCGAGGAAAAACTGTTTTTT. Encoded protein: CASSYSISGGEEKLFF.

The J gene is TRBJ1-2, the V gene TRBV5-4, with D possibly being TRBD1 (6 bases). The germline V and J ends were trimmed by 4 bases and 8 bases, with 18 bases remaining between them. In germline, CDR1 is SGHNT, CDR2 YYREEE (reference sequence). This CDR3 is built from 14 residues. This chain's CDR3 is CASSPGSGAEGYTF. CDR3 DNA: TGTGCCAGCAGCCCGGGTTCAGGGGCGGAAGGCTACACCTTC.

This chain joins TRBV30 and TRBJ1-2, with TRBD1 as a possible D gene (5 bases). The CDR3 runs to 13 residues. The germline gives CDR1 GTSNPN, CDR2 SVGIG (reference sequence). V was shortened by 3 bases and J by 2 bases, with 10 bases between the two germline ends. The CDR3 spells CAWSAGGNYGYTF. CDR3 DNA sequence: TGTGCCTGGAGCGCCGGGGGGAACTATGGCTACACCTTC.

The V gene is TRBV7-3, the J gene TRBJ2-3; 8 positions match TRBD2. The CDR3 is 15 amino acids. Germline assignment: CDR1 SGHTA and CDR2 FQGTGA. J lost 2 bases, V lost 4 bases, and 5 bases had no gene match. The CDR3 is CASSSFSGTTDTQYF. The CDR3 nucleotides are TGTGCCAGCAGCTCGTTTAGCGGGACCACAGATACGCAGTATTTT.

The rearrangement links TRBV23-1 to TRBJ1-2; TRBD1 matches at 7 bases. TRBV23-1 carries the ORF label, with uncertain function. V shed 4 bases, J shed 2 bases, and the junction held 10 bases outside the gene matches. The CDR3 is made up of 16 amino acids. The DNA of the CDR3 is TGCGCCAGCAGTCGACCCCCGGGACAGCTCAACTATGGCTACACCTTC. Its protein is CASSRPPGQLNYGYTF.

V is TRBV10-3 and J is TRBJ2-5, with D possibly matching TRBD1 (6 bases). The J call may not be correct, given that the DNA end is closer to TRBJ2-7. The germline V gene encodes CDR1 ENHRY and CDR2 SYGVKD. The CDR3 is 13 residues long. CDR3 nucleotides: TGTGCCATCAGTGAGAACAGGGTGTACGAGCAGTACTTC. Translating it yields CAISENRVYEQYF.

V is TRBV6-1 and J is TRBJ2-7; 8 nucleotides match TRBD2. The CDR3 sequence is 12 residues long. The V and J ends lost 8 bases and 5 bases, in that order; junction bases with no gene match: 5. In germline, CDR1 is MNHNS, CDR2 SASEGT. The CDR3, as DNA: TGTGCCAGCCGGGAGGGCTTTAACGAGCAGTACTTC. Translating it yields CASREGFNEQYF.

This chain links TRBV4-1 with TRBJ2-7, with D unresolved. Germline loops: CDR1 MGHRA, CDR2 YSYEKL. V was shortened by 3 bases and J by 5 bases, with 14 bases between the two germline ends. The length of the CDR3 is 14 residues. CDR3 protein: CASSHTYGSNEQYF. For the CDR3, the DNA is TGCGCCAGCAGCCATACATACGGGTCGAACGAGCAGTACTTC.

CDR3 DNA: TGTGCCAGCAGCTCGGGACTAGCTATCAATGAGCAGTTCTTC. Translated, it gives CASSSGLAINEQFF. The chain employs TRBV9 and TRBJ2-1; TRBD2 agrees at 9 bases. The junction had 5 bases not matched to a gene; V was cut back by 4 bases and J by 6 bases. CDR3 length: 14 amino acids. The germline gives CDR1 SGDLS, CDR2 YYNGEE.

V gene TRBV18 combines with J gene TRBJ2-1; D unclear. The germline V gene encodes CDR1 KGHSH and CDR2 LQKENI. The CDR3 is 12 residues long. V lost 6 bases to trimming and J lost 8 bases, with 11 bases between them. The CDR3 is CASSRVFDEQFF. CDR3 DNA sequence: TGTGCCAGCTCCCGAGTGTTTGATGAGCAGTTCTTC.

This clone has just a few counts. This chain joins TRBV4-3 and TRBJ2-7, with a tentative D call TRBD2 (7 bases). Germline CDR1 LGHNA, CDR2 YSLEER. The length of the CDR3 is 17 residues. Trimming shortened V by 0 bases and J by 3 bases, and 18 bases separated the two germline ends. The CDR3 nucleotides are TGCGCCAGCAGCCAAGACCTTAGGGGAGGGGGACACTACGAGCAGTACTTC. It codes for CASSQDLRGGGHYEQYF.

The CDR3 protein is CSVVTGGNQPQHF. DNA for the CDR3: TGCAGCGTTGTCACAGGGGGCAATCAGCCCCAGCATTTT. This chain joins TRBV29-1 and TRBJ1-5, with 7 bases lining up with TRBD1. After removal of 4 bases from V and 2 bases from J, the junction contained 2 bases not matched to a gene. CDR3 size: 13 residues. Germline V lookup: CDR1 SQVTM, CDR2 ANQGSEA.

The J gene is TRBJ1-2, the V gene TRBV11-3; D gene ambiguous. Germline V gene sequence: CDR1 SGHNT, CDR2 YENEEA. The V end was cut by 3 bases, the J end by 0 bases, with 20 bases between. The CDR3 spans 18 residues. Here the CDR3 DNA reads TGTGCCAGCAGCTTCGACGGCCCTATTGGGCCCGCTAACTATGGCTACACCTTC. Residues: CASSFDGPIGPANYGYTF.